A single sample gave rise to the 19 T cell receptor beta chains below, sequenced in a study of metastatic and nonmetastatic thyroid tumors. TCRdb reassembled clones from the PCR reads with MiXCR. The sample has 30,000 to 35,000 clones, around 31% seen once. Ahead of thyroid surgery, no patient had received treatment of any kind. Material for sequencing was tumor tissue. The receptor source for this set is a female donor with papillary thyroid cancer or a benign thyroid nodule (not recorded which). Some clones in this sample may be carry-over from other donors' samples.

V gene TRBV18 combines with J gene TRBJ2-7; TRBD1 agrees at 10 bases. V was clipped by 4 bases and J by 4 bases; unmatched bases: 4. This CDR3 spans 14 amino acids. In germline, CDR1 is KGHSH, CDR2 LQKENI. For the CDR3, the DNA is TGTGCCAGCTCACTAGGGGACAGGGGTTACGAGCAGTACTTC. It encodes CASSLGDRGYEQYF. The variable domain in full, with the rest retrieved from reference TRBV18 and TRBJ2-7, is NAGVMQNPRHLVRRRGQEARLRCSPMKGHSHVYWYRQLPEEGLKFMVYLQKENIIDESGMPKERFSAEFPKEGPSILRIQQVVRGDSAAYFCASSLGDRGYEQYFGPGTRLTVT.

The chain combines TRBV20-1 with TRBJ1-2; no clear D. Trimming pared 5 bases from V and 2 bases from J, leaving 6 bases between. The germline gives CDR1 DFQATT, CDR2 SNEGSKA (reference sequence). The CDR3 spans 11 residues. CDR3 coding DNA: TGCAGTGCTGGGTACAACTATGGCTACACCTTC. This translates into CSAGYNYGYTF.

CDR3 amino acids: CTNLCYGYTF. CDR3 nucleotides: TGCACGAACCTCTGCTATGGCTACACCTTC. The chain links TRBV20-1 to TRBJ1-2, with D unresolved. Per the germline V gene, CDR1 is DFQATT and CDR2 is SNEGSKA (reference sequence). The CDR3 runs 10 residues.

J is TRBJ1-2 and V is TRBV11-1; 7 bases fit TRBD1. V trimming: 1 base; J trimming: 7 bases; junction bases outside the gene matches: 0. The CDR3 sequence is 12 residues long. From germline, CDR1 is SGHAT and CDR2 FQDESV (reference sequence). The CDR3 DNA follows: TGTGCCAGCAGCTTAGAGGGGGCTGGCTACACCTTC. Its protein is CASSLEGAGYTF.

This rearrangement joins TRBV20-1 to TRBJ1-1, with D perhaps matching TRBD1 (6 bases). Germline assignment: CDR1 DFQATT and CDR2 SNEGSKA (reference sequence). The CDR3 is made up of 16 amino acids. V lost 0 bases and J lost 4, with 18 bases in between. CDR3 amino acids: CSARDWTRGAGTEAFF. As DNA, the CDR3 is TGCAGTGCTAGAGATTGGACTAGGGGGGCCGGCACTGAAGCTTTCTTT.

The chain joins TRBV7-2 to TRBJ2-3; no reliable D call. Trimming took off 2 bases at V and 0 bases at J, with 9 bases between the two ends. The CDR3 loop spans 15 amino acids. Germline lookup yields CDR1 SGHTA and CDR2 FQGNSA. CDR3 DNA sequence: TGTGCCAGCAGCTTACGCGGTCAAAGCACAGATACGCAGTATTTT. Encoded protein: CASSLRGQSTDTQYF.

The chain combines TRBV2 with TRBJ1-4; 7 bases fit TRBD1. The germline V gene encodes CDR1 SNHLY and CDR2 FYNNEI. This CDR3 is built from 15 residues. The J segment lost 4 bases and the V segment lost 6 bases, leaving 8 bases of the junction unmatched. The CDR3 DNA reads TGTGCCAGCAGGGTCGAGGGACAGTTTAATGAAAAACTGTTTTTT. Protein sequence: CASRVEGQFNEKLFF.

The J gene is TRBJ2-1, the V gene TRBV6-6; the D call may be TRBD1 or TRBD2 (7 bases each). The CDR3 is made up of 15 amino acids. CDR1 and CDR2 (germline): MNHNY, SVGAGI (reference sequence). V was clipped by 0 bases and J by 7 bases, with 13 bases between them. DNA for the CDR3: TGTGCCAGCAGTTACTCGAGACAGGGAGGGAATGAGCAGTTCTTC. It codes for CASSYSRQGGNEQFF.

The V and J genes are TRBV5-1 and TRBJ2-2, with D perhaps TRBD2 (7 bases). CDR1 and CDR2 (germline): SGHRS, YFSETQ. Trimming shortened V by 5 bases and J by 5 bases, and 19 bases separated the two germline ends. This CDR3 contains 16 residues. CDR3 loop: CASSRAGGGQTGELFF. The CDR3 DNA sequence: TGCGCCAGCAGTAGGGCCGGCGGGGGCCAGACCGGGGAGCTGTTTTTT. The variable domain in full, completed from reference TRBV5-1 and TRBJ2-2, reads KAGVTQTPRYLIKTRGQQVTLSCSPISGHRSVSWYQQTPGQGLQFLFEYFSETQRNKGNFPGRFSGRQFSNSRSEMNVSTLELGDSALYLCASSRAGGGQTGELFFGEGSRLTVL.

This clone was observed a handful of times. As DNA, the CDR3 is TGTGCCAGTAGTATAGGAACAGGGCTCTACGAGCAGTACTTC. Amino acids: CASSIGTGLYEQYF. The J gene is TRBJ2-7, the V gene TRBV19; the D gene is possibly TRBD1 (6 bases). Per germline, CDR1 LNHDA and CDR2 SQIVND (reference sequence). The V end was cut by 1 base, the J end by 3 bases, with 10 bases between. There are 14 residues in the CDR3.

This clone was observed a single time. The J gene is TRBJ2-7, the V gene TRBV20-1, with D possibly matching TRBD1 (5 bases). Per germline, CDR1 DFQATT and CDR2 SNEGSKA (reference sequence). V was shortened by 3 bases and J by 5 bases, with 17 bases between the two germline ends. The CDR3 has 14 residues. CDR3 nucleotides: TGCAGTGCTAGCGCCGTCTCGTGGGGCGACGAGCAGTACTTC. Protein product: CSASAVSWGDEQYF.

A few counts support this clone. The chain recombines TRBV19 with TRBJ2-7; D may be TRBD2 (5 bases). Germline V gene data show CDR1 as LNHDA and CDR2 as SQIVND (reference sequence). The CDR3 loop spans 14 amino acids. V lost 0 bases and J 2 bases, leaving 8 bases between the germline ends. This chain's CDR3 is CASSIDAGTYEQYF. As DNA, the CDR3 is TGTGCCAGTAGTATAGACGCCGGGACCTACGAGCAGTACTTC.

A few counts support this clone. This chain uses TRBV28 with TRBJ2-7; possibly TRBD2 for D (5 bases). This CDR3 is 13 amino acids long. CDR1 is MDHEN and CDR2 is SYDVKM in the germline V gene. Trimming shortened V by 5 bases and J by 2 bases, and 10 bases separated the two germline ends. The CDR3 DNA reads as TGTGCCAGCAGTGAAACTAGGACCTACGAGCAGTACTTC. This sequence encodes CASSETRTYEQYF.

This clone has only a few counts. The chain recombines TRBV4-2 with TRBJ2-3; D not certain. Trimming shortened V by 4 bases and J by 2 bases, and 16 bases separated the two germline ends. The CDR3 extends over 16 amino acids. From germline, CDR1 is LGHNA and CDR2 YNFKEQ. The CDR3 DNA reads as TGTGCCAGCAGCCGAAACCCGGGTGGTGACACAGATACGCAGTATTTT. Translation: CASSRNPGGDTDTQYF.

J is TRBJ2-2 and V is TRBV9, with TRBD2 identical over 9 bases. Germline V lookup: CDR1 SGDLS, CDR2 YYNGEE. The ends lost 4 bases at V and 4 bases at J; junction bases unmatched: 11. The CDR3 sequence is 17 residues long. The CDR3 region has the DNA TGTGCCAGCAGCCCGTCCTTAGCGGGAGTACGCACCGGGGAGCTGTTTTTT. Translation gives CASSPSLAGVRTGELFF.

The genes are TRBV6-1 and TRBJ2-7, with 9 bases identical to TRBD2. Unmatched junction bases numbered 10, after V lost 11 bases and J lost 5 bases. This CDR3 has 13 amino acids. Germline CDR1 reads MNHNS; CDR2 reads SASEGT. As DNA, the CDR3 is TGTGCCGCCTCGGGGGGCGGGAGGGACGAGCAGTACTTC. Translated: CAASGGGRDEQYF.

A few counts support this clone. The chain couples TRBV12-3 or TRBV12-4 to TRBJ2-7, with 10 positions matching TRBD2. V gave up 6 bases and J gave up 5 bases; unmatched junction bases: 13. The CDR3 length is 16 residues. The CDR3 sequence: CASSAFGLADNHEQYF. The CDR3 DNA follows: TGTGCCAGCAGCGCCTTCGGACTAGCGGACAACCACGAGCAGTACTTC.

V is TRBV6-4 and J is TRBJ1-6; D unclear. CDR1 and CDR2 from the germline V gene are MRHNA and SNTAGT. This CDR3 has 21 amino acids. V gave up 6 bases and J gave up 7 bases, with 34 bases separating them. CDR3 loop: CASRTRTGVLKGGSRNSPLHF. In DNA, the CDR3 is TGTGCCAGCAGGACACGTACCGGGGTCCTAAAGGGCGGGAGCAGAAATTCACCCCTCCACTTT.

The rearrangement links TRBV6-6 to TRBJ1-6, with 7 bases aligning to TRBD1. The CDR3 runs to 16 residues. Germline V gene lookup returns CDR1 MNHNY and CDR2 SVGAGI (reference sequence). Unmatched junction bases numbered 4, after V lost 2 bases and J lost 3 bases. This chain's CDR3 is CASSYGGQSYNSPLHF. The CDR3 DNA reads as TGTGCCAGCAGTTACGGGGGACAGAGCTATAATTCACCCCTCCACTTT.